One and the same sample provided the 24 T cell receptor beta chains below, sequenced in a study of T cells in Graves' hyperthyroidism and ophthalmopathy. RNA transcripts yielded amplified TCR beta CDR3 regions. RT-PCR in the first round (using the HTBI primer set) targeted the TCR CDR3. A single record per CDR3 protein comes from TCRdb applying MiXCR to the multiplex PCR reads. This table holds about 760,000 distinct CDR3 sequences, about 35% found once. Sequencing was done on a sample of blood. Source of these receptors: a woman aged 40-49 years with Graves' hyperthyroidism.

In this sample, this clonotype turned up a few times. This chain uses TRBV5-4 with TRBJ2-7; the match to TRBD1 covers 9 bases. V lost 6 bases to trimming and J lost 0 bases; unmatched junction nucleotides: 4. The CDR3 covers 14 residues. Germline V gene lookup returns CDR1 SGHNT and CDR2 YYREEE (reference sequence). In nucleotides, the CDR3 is TGTGCCAGCACCCGGGACAGGGACTCCTACGAGCAGTACTTC. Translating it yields CASTRDRDSYEQYF.

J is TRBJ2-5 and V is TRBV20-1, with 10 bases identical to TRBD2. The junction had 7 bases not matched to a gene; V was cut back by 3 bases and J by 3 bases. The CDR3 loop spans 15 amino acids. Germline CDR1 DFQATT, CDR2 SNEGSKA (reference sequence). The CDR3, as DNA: TGCAGTGCTAGGCCCCCACTAGCGGGGAAAGAGACCCAGTACTTC. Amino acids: CSARPPLAGKETQYF.

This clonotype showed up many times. In DNA form, the CDR3 reads TGCGCCAGCAGTTTACTAGACAGCGAAGAGACCCAGTACTTC. This gives the protein CASSLLDSEETQYF. The rearrangement uses TRBV5-1 and TRBJ2-5, with D perhaps given as TRBD1 or TRBD2 (5 bases each). The germline gives CDR1 SGHRS, CDR2 YFSETQ. CDR3 size: 14 residues. V lost 5 bases, J lost 3 bases, and 14 bases lay in between.

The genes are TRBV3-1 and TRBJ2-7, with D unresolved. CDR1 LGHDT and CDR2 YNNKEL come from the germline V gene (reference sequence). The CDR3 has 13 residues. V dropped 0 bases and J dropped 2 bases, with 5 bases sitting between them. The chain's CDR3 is CASSQEAPYEQYF. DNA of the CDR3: TGTGCCAGCAGCCAAGAGGCCCCCTACGAGCAGTACTTC.

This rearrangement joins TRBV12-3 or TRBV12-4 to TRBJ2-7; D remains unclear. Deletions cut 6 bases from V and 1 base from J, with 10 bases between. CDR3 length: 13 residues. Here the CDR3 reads CASRLVGSYEQYF. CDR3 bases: TGTGCCAGCAGGCTAGTAGGGTCCTACGAGCAGTACTTC.

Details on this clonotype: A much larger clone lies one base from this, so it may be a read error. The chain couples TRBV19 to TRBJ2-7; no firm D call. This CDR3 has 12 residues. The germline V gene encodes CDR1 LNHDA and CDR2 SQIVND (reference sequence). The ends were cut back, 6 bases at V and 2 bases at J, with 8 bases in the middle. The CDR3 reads CASSEQTYEQYF. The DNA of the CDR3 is TGTGCCAGTAGCGAACAAACCTACGAGCAGTACTTC.

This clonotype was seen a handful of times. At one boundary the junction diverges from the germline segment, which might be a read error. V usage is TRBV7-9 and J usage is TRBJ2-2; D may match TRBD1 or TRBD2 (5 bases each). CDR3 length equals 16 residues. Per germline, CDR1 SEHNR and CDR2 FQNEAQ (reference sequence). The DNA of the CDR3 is TGCGCCAGCAGCCAGGGCAGGAGGTCCCTTCCCGGGGAGCTGTTTTTT. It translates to CASSQGRRSLPGELFF.

The CDR3, as DNA: TGTGCCAGCAGCTTAGGTCTCAGACCTCTAGAGACCCAGTACTTC. As protein: CASSLGLRPLETQYF. The rearrangement uses TRBV7-9 and TRBJ2-5, with D hard to call. With 1 base removed from V and 4 bases from J, the gap between germline ends came to 13 bases. Germline V lookup: CDR1 SEHNR, CDR2 FQNEAQ (reference sequence). CDR3 length equals 15 residues.

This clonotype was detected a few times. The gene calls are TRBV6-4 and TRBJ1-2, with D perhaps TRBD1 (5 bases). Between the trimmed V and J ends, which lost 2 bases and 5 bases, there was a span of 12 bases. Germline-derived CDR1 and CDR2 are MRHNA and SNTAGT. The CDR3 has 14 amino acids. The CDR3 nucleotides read TGTGCCAGCAGTGACCGGGGCGAAGGGTATGGCTACACCTTC. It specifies CASSDRGEGYGYTF.

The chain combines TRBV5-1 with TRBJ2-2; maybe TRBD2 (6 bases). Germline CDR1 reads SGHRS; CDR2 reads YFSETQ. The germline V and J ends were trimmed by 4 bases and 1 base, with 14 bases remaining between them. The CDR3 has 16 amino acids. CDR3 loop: CASSHPMGGNTGELFF. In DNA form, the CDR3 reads TGCGCCAGCAGCCACCCCATGGGGGGGAACACCGGGGAGCTGTTTTTT.

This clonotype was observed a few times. CDR3 sequence reads: CSARALGVAEAFF. CDR3 nucleotide sequence: TGCAGTGCTAGAGCTCTAGGGGTGGCAGAAGCTTTCTTT. This chain connects TRBV20-1 to TRBJ1-1; D perhaps matches TRBD1 (5 bases). Germline values: CDR1 DFQATT, CDR2 SNEGSKA (reference sequence). This CDR3 is built from 13 residues. The germline V and J ends were trimmed by 1 base and 8 bases, with 14 bases remaining between them.

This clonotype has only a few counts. In DNA form, the CDR3 reads TGTGCCAGCAGGCGGACAGGGGGAGACTGTGGCACTGAAGCTTTCTTT. Translation: CASRRTGGDCGTEAFF. The chain carries TRBV12-3 or TRBV12-4 and TRBJ1-1; 10 positions agree with TRBD1. V lost 6 bases to trimming and J lost 4 bases; unmatched junction nucleotides: 11. This CDR3 is 16 amino acids long.

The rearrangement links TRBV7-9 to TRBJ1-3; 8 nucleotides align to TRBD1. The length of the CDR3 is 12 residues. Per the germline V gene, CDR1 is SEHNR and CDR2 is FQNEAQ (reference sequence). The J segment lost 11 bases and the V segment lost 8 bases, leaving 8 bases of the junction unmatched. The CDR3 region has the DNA TGTGCCAGCGCCGCCCGGACAGGGCCCATATATTTT. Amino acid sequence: CASAARTGPIYF.

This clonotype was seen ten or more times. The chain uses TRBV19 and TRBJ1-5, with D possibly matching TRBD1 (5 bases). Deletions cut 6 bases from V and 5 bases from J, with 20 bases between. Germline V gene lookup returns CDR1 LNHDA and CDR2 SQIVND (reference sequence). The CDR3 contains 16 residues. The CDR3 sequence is CASSVTKVAGYQPQHF. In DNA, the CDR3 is TGTGCCAGTAGCGTAACAAAGGTGGCAGGGTATCAGCCCCAGCATTTT.

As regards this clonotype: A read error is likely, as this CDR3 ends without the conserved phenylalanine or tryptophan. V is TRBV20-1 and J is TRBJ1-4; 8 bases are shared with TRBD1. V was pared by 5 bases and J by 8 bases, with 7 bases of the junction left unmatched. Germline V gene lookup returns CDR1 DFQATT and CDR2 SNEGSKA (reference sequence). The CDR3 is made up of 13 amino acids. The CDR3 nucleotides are TGCAGTGCTCCCCGGACAGGGTTCGAAAAACTGTTTTCT. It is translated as CSAPRTGFEKLFS.

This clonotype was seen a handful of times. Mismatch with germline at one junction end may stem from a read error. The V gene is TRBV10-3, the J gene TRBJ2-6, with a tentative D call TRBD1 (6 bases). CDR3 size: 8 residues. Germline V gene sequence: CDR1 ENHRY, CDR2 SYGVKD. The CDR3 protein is CAIREQGF. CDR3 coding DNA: TGTGCCATCAGGGAACAGGGTTTC.

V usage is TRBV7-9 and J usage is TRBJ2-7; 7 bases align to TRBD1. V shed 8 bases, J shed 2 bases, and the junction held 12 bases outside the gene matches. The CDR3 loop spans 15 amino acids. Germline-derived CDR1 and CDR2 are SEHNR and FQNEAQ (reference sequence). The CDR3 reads CASQLAGGPAYEQYF. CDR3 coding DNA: TGTGCCAGCCAATTGGCAGGGGGTCCTGCCTACGAGCAGTACTTC.

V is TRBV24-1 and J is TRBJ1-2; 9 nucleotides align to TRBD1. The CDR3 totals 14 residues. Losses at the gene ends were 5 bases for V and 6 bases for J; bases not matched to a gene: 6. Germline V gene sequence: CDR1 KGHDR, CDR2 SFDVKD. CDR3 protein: CATSGKDRGHGYTF. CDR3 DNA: TGTGCCACCAGTGGAAAGGACAGGGGACATGGCTACACCTTC.

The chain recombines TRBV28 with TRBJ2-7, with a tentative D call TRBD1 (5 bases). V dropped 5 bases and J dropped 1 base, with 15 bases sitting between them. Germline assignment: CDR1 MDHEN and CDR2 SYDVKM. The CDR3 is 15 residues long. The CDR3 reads CASSGADSPSYEQYF. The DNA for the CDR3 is TGTGCCAGCAGTGGGGCCGACAGCCCTTCCTACGAGCAGTACTTC. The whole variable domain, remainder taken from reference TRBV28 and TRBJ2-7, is DVKVTQSSRYLVKRTGEKVFLECVQDMDHENMFWYRQDPGLGLRLIYFSYDVKMKEKGDIPEGYSVSREKKERFSLILESASTNQTSMYLCASSGADSPSYEQYFGPGTRLTVT.

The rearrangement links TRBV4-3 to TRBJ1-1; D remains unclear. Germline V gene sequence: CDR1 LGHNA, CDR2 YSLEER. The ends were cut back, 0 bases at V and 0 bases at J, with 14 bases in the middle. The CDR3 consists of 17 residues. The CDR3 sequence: CASSQERVRHMNTEAFF. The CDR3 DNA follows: TGCGCCAGCAGCCAAGAACGAGTTCGGCATATGAACACTGAAGCTTTCTTT.

This CDR3 reads CASSTGTGESYGYTF. DNA of the CDR3: TGTGCCAGCAGCACAGGGACAGGGGAAAGTTATGGCTACACCTTC. V is TRBV11-3 and J is TRBJ1-2; 10 nucleotides agree with TRBD1. The germline gives CDR1 SGHNT, CDR2 YENEEA. The CDR3 is 15 amino acids. The V and J ends lost 5 bases and 5 bases, in that order; junction bases with no gene match: 8.

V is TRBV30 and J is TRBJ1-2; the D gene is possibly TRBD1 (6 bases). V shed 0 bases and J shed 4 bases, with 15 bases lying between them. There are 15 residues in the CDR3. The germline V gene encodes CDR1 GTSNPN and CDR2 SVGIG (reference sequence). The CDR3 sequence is CAWSVGGGATYGYTF. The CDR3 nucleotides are TGTGCCTGGAGTGTAGGGGGAGGGGCCACCTATGGCTACACCTTC. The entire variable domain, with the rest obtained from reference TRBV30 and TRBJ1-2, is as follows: SQTIHQWPATLVQPVGSPLSLECTVEGTSNPNLYWYRQAAGRGLQLLFYSVGIGQISSEVPQNLSASRPQDRQFILSSKKLLLSDSGFYLCAWSVGGGATYGYTFGSGTRLTVV.

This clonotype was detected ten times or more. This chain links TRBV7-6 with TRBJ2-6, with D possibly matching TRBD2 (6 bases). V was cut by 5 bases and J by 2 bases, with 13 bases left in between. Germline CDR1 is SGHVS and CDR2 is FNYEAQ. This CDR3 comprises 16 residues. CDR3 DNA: TGTGCCAGCAGCAATACCGGGAGAACTGGGGCCAACGTCCTGACTTTC. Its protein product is CASSNTGRTGANVLTF.

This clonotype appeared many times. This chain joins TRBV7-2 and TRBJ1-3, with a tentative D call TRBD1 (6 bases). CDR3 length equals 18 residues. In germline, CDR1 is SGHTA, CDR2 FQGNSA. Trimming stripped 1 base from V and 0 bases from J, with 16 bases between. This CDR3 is CASSLEGGHISSGNTIYF. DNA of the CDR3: TGTGCCAGCAGCTTAGAAGGGGGGCACATTAGCTCTGGAAACACCATATATTTT. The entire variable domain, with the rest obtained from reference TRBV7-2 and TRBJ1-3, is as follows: GAGVSQSPSNKVTEKGKDVELRCDPISGHTALYWYRQSLGQGLEFLIYFQGNSAPDKSGLPSDRFSAERTGGSVSTLTIQRTQQEDSAVYLCASSLEGGHISSGNTIYFGEGSWLTVV.